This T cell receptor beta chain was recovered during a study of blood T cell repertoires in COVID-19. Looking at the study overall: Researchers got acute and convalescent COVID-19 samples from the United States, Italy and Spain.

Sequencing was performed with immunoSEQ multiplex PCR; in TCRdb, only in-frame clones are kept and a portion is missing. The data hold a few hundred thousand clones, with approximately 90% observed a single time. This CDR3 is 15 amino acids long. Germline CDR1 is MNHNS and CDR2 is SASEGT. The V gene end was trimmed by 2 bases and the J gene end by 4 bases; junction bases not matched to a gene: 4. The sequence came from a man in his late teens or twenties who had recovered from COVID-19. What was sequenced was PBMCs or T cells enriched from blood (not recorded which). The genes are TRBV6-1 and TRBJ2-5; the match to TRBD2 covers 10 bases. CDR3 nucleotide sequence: TGTGCCAGCAGTGAACCGGGACTAGCGCGAGAGACCCAGTACTTC. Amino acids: CASSEPGLARETQYF.